This is a list of T cell receptor beta chains from one sample in a study of cytomegalovirus exposure and HLA in healthy donors. Libraries were prepared by immunoSEQ multiplex PCR; TCRdb keeps only in-frame clonotypes and omits some of them. Counted here are around 130,000 clones, approximately 72% occurring once; the ten biggest clones make up under 7.5%. The sequencing input was PBMCs. These receptors originate from a woman aged 55-69 years in good health and CMV-seronegative. Both conserved end residues are part of each CDR3. The order of the fields is V gene, J gene, CDR3 length, clone size, CDR3 protein. Where a row states a size, it is once, few, many or the class of an expanded clone; other rows omit it.

v_gene: TRBV6-4; j_gene: TRBJ2-1; len: 15; abundance: -; CDR3aa: CASSDWGGPDNEQFF
v_gene: TRBV14; j_gene: TRBJ1-2; len: 13; abundance: -; CDR3aa: CASSPGLIYGYTF
v_gene: TRBV27; j_gene: TRBJ2-2; len: 13; abundance: once; CDR3aa: CASRRAGPGELFF
v_gene: TRBV19; j_gene: TRBJ2-1; len: 16; abundance: -; CDR3aa: CASSIRGVGASNEQFF
v_gene: TRBV7-2; j_gene: TRBJ2-1; len: 16; abundance: -; CDR3aa: CASSRLGGSSYNEQFF
v_gene: TRBV5-4; j_gene: TRBJ1-2; len: 15; abundance: -; CDR3aa: CASSLAGAGGRGYTF
v_gene: TRBV25-1; j_gene: TRBJ1-5; len: 12; abundance: -; CDR3aa: CASNTGFQPQHF
v_gene: TRBV5-4; j_gene: TRBJ2-1; len: 18; abundance: -; CDR3aa: CASSLGPSGTGSKNEQFF
v_gene: TRBV4-2; j_gene: TRBJ2-3; len: 15; abundance: -; CDR3aa: CASSQGARRRGTQYF
v_gene: TRBV29-1; j_gene: TRBJ2-5; len: 15; abundance: -; CDR3aa: CSVEASNREIETQYF
v_gene: TRBV5-1; j_gene: TRBJ2-1; len: 19; abundance: -; CDR3aa: CASSFLGLAGIRNYNERFF
v_gene: TRBV7-8; j_gene: TRBJ2-7; len: 13; abundance: -; CDR3aa: CASSLGQGGEQYF
v_gene: TRBV5-4; j_gene: TRBJ2-5; len: 14; abundance: -; CDR3aa: CASSLVAGSSAQYF
v_gene: TRBV21-1; j_gene: TRBJ2-4; len: 14; abundance: few; CDR3aa: CASSEYLAKNIQYF
v_gene: TRBV5-1; j_gene: TRBJ1-1; len: 14; abundance: -; CDR3aa: CASSWGQANTEAFF
v_gene: TRBV29-1; j_gene: TRBJ2-5; len: 14; abundance: -; CDR3aa: CSVEDDARAETQYF
v_gene: TRBV15; j_gene: TRBJ1-2; len: 16; abundance: -; CDR3aa: CATSRGVTGGDYGYTF
v_gene: TRBV11-1; j_gene: TRBJ2-1; len: 13; abundance: once; CDR3aa: CASSRSRGAEQFF